This T cell receptor (beta chain) was sequenced for a study of blood T cell repertoires in COVID-19. Study details: Collection of acute and convalescent COVID-19 samples took place in the United States, Italy and Spain. Nucleic acid was either cDNA or gDNA, and it came from T cells, B-cell-depleted T cells, or PBMCs.

From germline, CDR1 is SGHVS and CDR2 FQNEAQ. This CDR3 region has 12 residues. The ends were cut back, 5 bases at V and 2 bases at J, with 6 bases in the middle. Per the original methods: Estimates of nucleated cell counts were drawn from the amplification of reference gene primers. The table came from immunoSEQ multiplex PCR; TCRdb's copy has only in-frame clones and leaves some out. V and J calls and clone size are as listed in that table; D and trimming were resolved from the DNA. This table has about 180,000 clones, 80% to 85% appearing once. Input material: peripheral blood. This clonotype originated in a woman older than 75 with COVID-19, enrolled during active disease. The chain links TRBV7-8 to TRBJ1-1; D call uncertain. The CDR3: CASSSINTEAFF. Here the CDR3 DNA reads TGTGCCAGCAGCAGCATAAACACTGAAGCTTTCTTT.